This entry describes one T cell receptor beta chain. The source of the sample is a study of control samples from healthy donors and cancer patients. The trim removed 4 bases at V and 6 bases at J, leaving 3 bases unmatched. The CDR3 sequence is 14 residues long. The germline V gene has CDR1 SGHTA and CDR2 FQGNSA. The method was immunoSEQ multiplex PCR; TCRdb's version includes in-frame clones alone and lacks a portion of them. In the table there are around 70,000 clones, 83% of which are singletons. Input material: blood. The receptor was isolated from a man in his fifties or sixties in good health. The chain has TRBV7-2 and TRBJ1-5, with 10 nucleotides matching TRBD1. CDR3 sequence (DNA): TGTGCCAGCAGCTCGACAGGGGGCAGTCAGCCCCAGCATTTT. It codes for CASSSTGGSQPQHF.